Below, 21 T cell receptor beta chains from the same sample are listed, as sequenced in a study of spatial heterogeneity in lung cancer. Findings and caveats of the study: Intratumoral expanded alpha and beta TCR counts were found to track tumor mutation counts.

TCRdb used MiXCR to reprocess the 5' RACE reads, holding one entry per CDR3 protein. The data show fewer than 3,000 distinct CDR3 sequences, approximately 4.4% seen once. The antigens for these receptors are not known. Time point noted: sample taken at primary tumor resection. Sample: lung tumor tissue, taken at surgery. The receptor source for this set is a female donor with early-stage non-small cell lung cancer.

By proportion, this clonotype is medium-sized. The chain joins TRBV7-2 to TRBJ2-1; D unclear. The CDR3 has 12 residues. The V end lost 5 bases, the J end lost 7 bases, and 9 bases lay between the germline ends. Per germline, CDR1 SGHTA and CDR2 FQGNSA. The CDR3 protein is CASSAERNEQFF. The CDR3 coding sequence is TGTGCCAGCAGCGCGGAACGGAATGAGCAGTTCTTC.

This clonotype was found many times. A much larger clone lies a single base off, so this may be a read error. The chain couples TRBV6-2 or TRBV6-3 to TRBJ2-7; TRBD1 matches at 7 bases. Per the germline V gene, CDR1 is MNHEY and CDR2 is SVGEGT. CDR3 length equals 13 residues. Trimming took 6 bases from V and 5 from J; bases not matched to a gene: 7. Here the CDR3 DNA reads TGTGCCAGCAGCCGGACAGGCTCGGACGAGCAGTACTTC. Residues: CASSRTGSDEQYF.

In this sample, this clonotype is medium-sized (0.01 to 0.1%). The junction shows a germline mismatch at one end, possibly a read error. The chain recombines TRBV7-9 with TRBJ2-7; D is unresolved. Germline CDR1 SEHNR, CDR2 FQNEAQ (reference sequence). This CDR3 is 13 amino acids long. CDR3 sequence reads: CACSSTSTHEQYF. Written as DNA, the CDR3 is TGTGCCTGCAGCTCCACATCAACCCACGAGCAGTACTTC.

This clonotype was seen ten or more times. The V gene is TRBV12-3 or TRBV12-4, the J gene TRBJ2-2; 9 nucleotides line up with TRBD1. The length of the CDR3 is 17 residues. Trimming at V came to 5 bases and at J to 5 bases, leaving 12 bases not matched to a gene. In DNA, the CDR3 is TGTGCCAGCAGTAAGGGACAGGGTTTGACCGAAACCGGGGAGCTGTTTTTT. Translation gives CASSKGQGLTETGELFF.

This clonotype has at least ten counts. The gene calls are TRBV18 and TRBJ2-1; 11 nucleotides line up with TRBD2. The CDR3 covers 18 residues. Germline V lookup: CDR1 KGHSH, CDR2 LQKENI. V lost 7 bases and J lost 0; bases outside the gene matches: 11. CDR3 nucleotide sequence: TGTGCCAGCTATCACGGAATAGCGGGGGGGAGCTCCTACAATGAGCAGTTCTTC. As protein: CASYHGIAGGSSYNEQFF.

This clonotype was recorded many times. The rearrangement joins TRBV7-2 to TRBJ2-7, with D possibly TRBD1 on 6 matching bases. Trimming cost V 7 bases and J 2 bases, with 15 bases left between them. The germline V gene has CDR1 SGHTA and CDR2 FQGNSA. The CDR3 spans 14 residues. CDR3 bases: TGTGCCAGCAACTTGGACAGCGCTACCTACGAGCAGTACTTC. Translation gives CASNLDSATYEQYF. Full variable domain (rest looked up from reference TRBV7-2 and TRBJ2-7): GAGVSQSPSNKVTEKGKDVELRCDPISGHTALYWYRQSLGQGLEFLIYFQGNSAPDKSGLPSDRFSAERTGGSVSTLTIQRTQQEDSAVYLCASNLDSATYEQYFGPGTRLTVT.

In its sample, this clonotype ranks as medium-sized. The rearrangement uses TRBV12-3 or TRBV12-4 and TRBJ1-3; D is ambiguous. The CDR3 spans 15 residues. V lost 6 bases and J 0 bases, leaving 12 bases between the germline ends. In nucleotides, the CDR3 is TGTGCCAGCAGAGAAACACCGAGCTCTGGAAACACCATATATTTT. Encoded protein: CASRETPSSGNTIYF.

This clonotype is large. The rearrangement uses TRBV5-6 and TRBJ2-1, with D perhaps TRBD1 or TRBD2 (6 bases each). This CDR3 comprises 18 residues. Germline values: CDR1 SGHDT, CDR2 YYEEEE. The ends were cut back, 0 bases at V and 0 bases at J, with 16 bases in the middle. Here the CDR3 reads CASSLATGALSSYNEQFF. The CDR3 nucleotides read TGTGCCAGCAGCTTGGCGACGGGGGCCCTGAGCTCCTACAATGAGCAGTTCTTC.

This clonotype showed up just a few times. The J gene is TRBJ2-6, the V gene TRBV20-1, with TRBD1 matching 8 bases. Germline V gene data show CDR1 as DFQATT and CDR2 as SNEGSKA (reference sequence). This CDR3 has 16 residues. Trimming cost V 5 bases and J 0 bases; bases outside gene matches: 6. CDR3 amino acids: CSAWGQVDSGANVLTF. CDR3 bases: TGCAGTGCTTGGGGACAGGTGGACTCTGGGGCCAACGTCCTGACTTTC.

This clonotype has a count of ten or more. The gene calls are TRBV6-6 and TRBJ2-6; 8 bases map to TRBD2. The CDR3 loop spans 15 amino acids. V lost 6 bases and J lost 2; bases outside the gene matches: 3. Germline CDR1 and CDR2: MNHNY and SVGAGI (reference sequence). The CDR3 reads CASRSGGTGANVLTF. CDR3 nucleotide sequence: TGTGCCAGCAGATCGGGGGGGACTGGGGCCAACGTCCTGACTTTC.

This clonotype was seen at least ten times. V is TRBV2 and J is TRBJ1-1; D gene unclear. Germline CDR1 SNHLY, CDR2 FYNNEI. V shed 2 bases and J shed 1 base, with 8 bases lying between them. The CDR3 consists of 14 residues. CDR3 sequence reads: CASSEWAGNTEAFF. CDR3 DNA: TGTGCCAGCAGTGAATGGGCCGGGAACACTGAAGCTTTCTTT.

Notes on this clonotype: This may be a read error: a much more frequent sequence differs by one nucleotide. V is TRBV2 and J is TRBJ2-7; D possibly corresponds to TRBD1 (6 bases). The CDR3 has 10 amino acids. Germline V gene lookup returns CDR1 SNHLY and CDR2 FYNNEI. V dropped 9 bases and J dropped 6 bases, with 9 bases sitting between them. CDR3 in amino acids: CASEGVEQYF. Here the CDR3 DNA reads TGTGCCAGTGAGGGGGTCGAGCAGTACTTC.

By share, this clonotype counts as medium-sized (0.01 to 0.1%). This chain links TRBV20-1 with TRBJ1-4; perhaps TRBD1 as D (6 bases). V lost 6 bases to trimming and J lost 8 bases, with 16 bases between them. The germline V gene encodes CDR1 DFQATT and CDR2 SNEGSKA (reference sequence). This CDR3 contains 13 residues. CDR3 protein: CSARDRIQEKLFF. The CDR3 coding sequence is TGCAGTGCCCGAGACAGGATTCAGGAAAAACTGTTTTTT.

By frequency in the sample, this clonotype is medium-sized. This chain uses TRBV20-1 with TRBJ1-3; D gene ambiguous. In germline, CDR1 is DFQATT, CDR2 SNEGSKA (reference sequence). The ends were cut back, 0 bases at V and 0 bases at J, with 6 bases in the middle. The CDR3 sequence is 14 residues long. The CDR3 protein is CSARDFLSGNTIYF. The CDR3 DNA reads as TGCAGTGCTAGAGATTTCCTCTCTGGAAACACCATATATTTT.

By its share, this clonotype is medium-sized. The V call is TRBV20-1, the J call TRBJ2-7, with D possibly being TRBD2 (7 bases). Trimming took 5 bases from V and 3 from J, leaving 20 bases between them. This CDR3 contains 15 residues. Germline CDR1 DFQATT, CDR2 SNEGSKA (reference sequence). The CDR3 sequence: CSAADIEGGDYEQYF. CDR3 coding DNA: TGCAGTGCTGCTGACATAGAGGGGGGGGACTACGAGCAGTACTTC.

This chain joins TRBV6-2 or TRBV6-3 and TRBJ1-5; D is ambiguous. V was clipped by 2 bases and J by 4 bases, with 9 bases between them. The CDR3 is made up of 14 amino acids. The germline V gene encodes CDR1 MNHEY and CDR2 SVGEGT. CDR3 nucleotide sequence: TGTGCCAGCAGTTACGGCCGGGGAAATCAGCCCCAGCATTTT. It specifies CASSYGRGNQPQHF.

This clonotype is labeled as medium-sized. V usage is TRBV5-5 and J usage is TRBJ2-5; D is perhaps TRBD1 (5 bases). The V gene's germline CDR1 is SGHKS and CDR2 YYEKEE (reference sequence). The CDR3 has 14 residues. Trimming left V 2 bases short and J 1 base short, with 9 bases between. As DNA, the CDR3 is TGTGCCAGCAGCTTTGGGGCACGCCAAGAGACCCAGTACTTC. Its protein product is CASSFGARQETQYF.

In this sample, this clonotype is medium-sized. The chain recombines TRBV5-6 with TRBJ2-3; D uncertain. The germline V gene encodes CDR1 SGHDT and CDR2 YYEEEE. Trimming took 2 bases from V and 4 from J, leaving 2 bases between them. This CDR3 comprises 11 residues. CDR3: CASSLADTQYF. The CDR3 DNA sequence: TGTGCCAGCAGCTTAGCAGATACGCAGTATTTT.

This clonotype came up many times. The rearrangement joins TRBV20-1 to TRBJ1-1; TRBD1 might be the D (5 bases). V was cut by 3 bases and J by 8 bases, with 10 bases left in between. The CDR3 covers 11 residues. Germline V gives CDR1 DFQATT, CDR2 SNEGSKA (reference sequence). The CDR3 DNA is TGCAGTGCTAGTACAGGTCGAGAAGCTTTCTTT. Its protein product is CSASTGREAFF.

The table lists this clonotype with a few counts. The rearrangement uses TRBV6-6 and TRBJ1-2; D possibly corresponds to TRBD1 (5 bases). V gave up 2 bases and J gave up 12 bases, with 16 bases separating them. The germline gives CDR1 MNHNY, CDR2 SVGAGI (reference sequence). The CDR3 has 13 amino acids. The CDR3 region has the DNA TGTGCCAGCAGTTACAGGGGATTCGGCGACGACACCTTC. Encoded protein: CASSYRGFGDDTF.

The sample holds many counts of this clonotype. The V gene is TRBV6-2 or TRBV6-3, the J gene TRBJ1-5, with TRBD1 identical over 8 bases. V was pared by 5 bases and J by 6 bases, with 12 bases of the junction left unmatched. The germline CDR1 and CDR2 sequences are MNHEY and SVGEGT. The CDR3 is 16 residues long. Here the CDR3 DNA reads TGTGCCAGCAGTGATAGACAGGGGCTCCGGCGTCAGCCCCAGCATTTT. Translation: CASSDRQGLRRQPQHF.